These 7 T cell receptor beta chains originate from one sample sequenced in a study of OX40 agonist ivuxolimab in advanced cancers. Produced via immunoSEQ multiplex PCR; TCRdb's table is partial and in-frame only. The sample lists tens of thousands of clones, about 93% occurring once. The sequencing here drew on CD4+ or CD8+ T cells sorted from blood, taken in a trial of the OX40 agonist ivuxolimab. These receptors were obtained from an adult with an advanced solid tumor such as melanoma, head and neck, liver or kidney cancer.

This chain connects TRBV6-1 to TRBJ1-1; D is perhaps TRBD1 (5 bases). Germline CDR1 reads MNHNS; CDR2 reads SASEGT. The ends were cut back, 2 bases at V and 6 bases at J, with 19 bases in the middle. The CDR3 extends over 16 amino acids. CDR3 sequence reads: CASSELKGTPPPEAFF. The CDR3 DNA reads TGTGCCAGCAGTGAATTGAAGGGGACTCCGCCGCCTGAAGCTTTCTTT.

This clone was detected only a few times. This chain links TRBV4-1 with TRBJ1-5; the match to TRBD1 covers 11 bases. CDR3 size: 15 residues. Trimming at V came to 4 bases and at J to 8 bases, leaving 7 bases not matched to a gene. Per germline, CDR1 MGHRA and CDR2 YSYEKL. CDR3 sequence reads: CASSLAGQGEEPQHF. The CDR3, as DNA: TGCGCCAGCAGCCTTGCGGGACAGGGGGAAGAGCCCCAGCATTTT.

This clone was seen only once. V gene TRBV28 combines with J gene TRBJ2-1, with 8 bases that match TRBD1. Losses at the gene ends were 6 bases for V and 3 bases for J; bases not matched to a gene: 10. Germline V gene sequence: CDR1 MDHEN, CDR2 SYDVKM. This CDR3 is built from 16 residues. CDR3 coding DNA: TGTGCCAGCAGCCAAGCCGGGACAGGAGACTACAATGAGCAGTTCTTC. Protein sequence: CASSQAGTGDYNEQFF.

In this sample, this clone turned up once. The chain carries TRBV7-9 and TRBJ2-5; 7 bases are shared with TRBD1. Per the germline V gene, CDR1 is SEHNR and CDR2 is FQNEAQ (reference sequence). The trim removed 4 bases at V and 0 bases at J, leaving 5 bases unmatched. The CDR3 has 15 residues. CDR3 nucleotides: TGTGCCAGCAGCTCCGGGACAGAGGACCAAGAGACCCAGTACTTC. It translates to CASSSGTEDQETQYF.

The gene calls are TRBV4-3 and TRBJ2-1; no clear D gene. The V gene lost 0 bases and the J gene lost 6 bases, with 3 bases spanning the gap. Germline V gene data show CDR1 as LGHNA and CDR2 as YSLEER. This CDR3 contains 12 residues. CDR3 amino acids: CASSQEANEQFF. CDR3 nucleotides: TGCGCCAGCAGCCAAGAAGCCAATGAGCAGTTCTTC.

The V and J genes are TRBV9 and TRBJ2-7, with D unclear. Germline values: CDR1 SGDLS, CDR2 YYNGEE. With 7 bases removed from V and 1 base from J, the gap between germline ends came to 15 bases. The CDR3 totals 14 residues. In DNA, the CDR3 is TGTGCCAGCCCCAGGCCTGCGGCTTCCTACGAGCAGTACTTC. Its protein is CASPRPAASYEQYF.

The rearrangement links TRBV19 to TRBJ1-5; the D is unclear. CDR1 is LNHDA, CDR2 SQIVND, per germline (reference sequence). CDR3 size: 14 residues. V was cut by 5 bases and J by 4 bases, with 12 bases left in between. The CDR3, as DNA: TGTGCCAGTAGTCCCTCCCCAGGTAATCAGCCCCAGCATTTT. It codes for CASSPSPGNQPQHF.